This T cell receptor beta chain was sequenced during a study of blood T cell repertoires in COVID-19. Study-wide context: There were acute and convalescent COVID-19 samples, and they came from the United States, Italy and Spain. T cells, B-cell-depleted T cells, or PBMCs provided the cDNA or gDNA that served as material.

Per the original data handling: Amplification from reference gene primers served as the basis for estimated nucleated cell counts. The assay was immunoSEQ multiplex PCR, and TCRdb's table has in-frame clones only and misses some. V, J and clone size are taken as reported in that table, and D and trimming were inferred from the DNA itself. The sample consists of under 300,000 clones, approximately 85% of them appearing once. V was clipped by 5 bases and J by 5 bases, with 14 bases between them. CDR1 and CDR2 (germline): SGHRS, YFSETQ. This CDR3 region has 13 residues. The chain carries TRBV5-1 and TRBJ2-7, with a weak D call TRBD2 (5 bases). The specimen sequenced was peripheral blood. This clonotype was obtained from a woman in her sixties or seventies with acute or convalescent COVID-19. CDR3 region: CASRSRVGHEQYF. The CDR3 DNA sequence: TGCGCCAGCAGATCGAGGGTCGGTCACGAGCAGTACTTC.